A single T cell receptor (beta chain) is shown here with its context. This clonotype was seen repeatedly, ten times or more. Its antigen has not been determined. Base quality data are lacking; no much larger clone is found one base away. The axillary draining lymph nodes of breast cancer patients were the source of the lymph node samples. This record comes from a study of breast tumors, draining lymph nodes, adjacent tissues (dated by TCRdb to about 2016). Background for the entire study: Breast cancer patients provided tumor, adjacent nontumor tissue and axillary lymph nodes, and the study compared the TCR beta repertoires across these three sources. In human breast cancer, the study set out to assess how tumor, surrounding tissue and draining lymph node repertoires relate to one another and whether T cells might be exchanged between them.

The sequencer listed for this sample is Illumina HiSeq 2000. Multiplex PCR amplification was used to build the TCR beta chain libraries. High-throughput sequencing was used to analyze the amplified TCR beta chain products. TCRdb reworked the public reads: Q25 trimming with fastp, MiXCR clone assembly, productive beta chains retained. Entries are consolidated by CDR3 protein sequence, retaining the most common genes and DNA. The sample profile shows over 100,000 distinct CDR3 sequences; 20% to 25% of them were found once. The ten top clones hold about 2.4% of the sample. What the study reported, not specific to this receptor: Rather than being directly demonstrated, the conclusion that tumor T cells originate in lymph nodes was presented as consistent with a hypothesis. A scenario in which most tumor T cells derive from the lymph node and then expand within tumor tissue was judged to be consistent with the data. Tumor and nontumor tissue repertoires were significantly more similar in luminal-like than in basal-like breast cancer. Tumor T-cell repertoires showed less diversity than lymph node repertoires and more diversity than nontumor tissue repertoires, and tumor T-cell repertoires showed preferential V and J gene usage.

V loses 3 bases, J loses 2 bases, and the germline ends lie 26 bases apart. Taken from the germline V gene (reference sequence), the CDR1 and CDR2 loops are DFQATT and SNEGSKA. The CDR3 sequence holds 19 residues, the cysteine and phenylalanine included. Only CDR3 DNA remains: 57 bases, in frame from the first base. The chain joins TRBV20-1 to TRBJ2-1; TRBD2 is a possible D gene, resting on 6 matching bases. The sequenced sample was axillary lymph node tissue. The receptor's source is a female donor with breast cancer. Some clones in this sample may be carry-over from other donors' samples. For the CDR3, the sequence is CSARDPRNAGIPPYNEQFF. In nucleotides, the sequence is TGCAGTGCTAGGGACCCCCGTAATGCGGGGATCCCTCCCTACAATGAGCAGTTCTTC.